One sample yielded the 13 T cell receptor beta chains listed below, sequenced in a study of cytomegalovirus exposure and HLA in healthy donors. A multiplex PCR was run with 60 Vbeta primers and 13 Jbeta primers. TCRdb's copy holds only in-frame clones and misses some; the assay was immunoSEQ multiplex PCR. The table shows 88,000 or so clones, with approximately 65% occurring only once. Sample: PBMCs. The receptor set was obtained from a male donor in good health and CMV-seropositive.

The chain couples TRBV29-1 to TRBJ1-1; no reliable D call. The germline CDR1 and CDR2 sequences are SQVTM and ANQGSEA. The V and J ends lost 7 bases and 0 bases respectively, with 15 bases between them. The CDR3 consists of 14 residues. CDR3 coding DNA: TGCAGCGCCGAGGTTTCTTTCTTGAACACTGAAGCTTTCTTT. Amino acids: CSAEVSFLNTEAFF.

There are a few counts of this clone. The chain employs TRBV5-5 and TRBJ1-4; D unclear. Germline V gives CDR1 SGHKS, CDR2 YYEKEE (reference sequence). V was trimmed by 3 bases and J by 0 bases, leaving 9 bases between them. The CDR3 extends over 15 amino acids. The CDR3: CASSSTEATNEKLFF. CDR3 coding DNA: TGTGCCAGCAGCTCGACTGAAGCAACTAATGAAAAACTGTTTTTT.

The gene calls are TRBV30 and TRBJ2-5, with 7 bases identical to TRBD2. CDR3 length: 17 residues. The germline CDR1 and CDR2 sequences are GTSNPN and SVGIG (reference sequence). V dropped 0 bases and J dropped 2; count of bases not matched to a gene: 12. Here the CDR3 reads CAWSVEASGWGQETQYF. CDR3 in DNA: TGTGCCTGGAGTGTGGAGGCTAGCGGTTGGGGGCAAGAGACCCAGTACTTC.

The chain employs TRBV9 and TRBJ2-3; D is possibly TRBD1 (5 bases). Germline CDR1 SGDLS, CDR2 YYNGEE. The CDR3 has 17 residues. Trimming pared 0 bases from V and 3 bases from J, leaving 17 bases between. This CDR3 is CASSVAGAAPATDTQYF. The CDR3, as DNA: TGTGCCAGCAGCGTAGCTGGGGCTGCCCCGGCTACAGATACGCAGTATTTT.

This chain uses TRBV6-5 with TRBJ1-2; 10 bases line up with TRBD1. Germline V gives CDR1 MNHEY, CDR2 SVGAGI. The CDR3 contains 15 residues. Unmatched junction bases numbered 12, after V lost 6 bases and J lost 8 bases. The CDR3 DNA is TGTGCCAGCAGCCGGGGGAGGGGACAGGGGCGAGGCTACACCTTC. It yields the protein CASSRGRGQGRGYTF.

V and J are TRBV19 and TRBJ1-6; the match to TRBD1 covers 7 bases. The CDR3 runs to 14 residues. Looked up from germline, CDR1 is LNHDA and CDR2 is SQIVND (reference sequence). The V segment lost 6 bases and the J segment 5 bases; nucleotides outside the gene matches: 4. Written as DNA, the CDR3 is TGTGCCAGTAGCGGACAGGTAGATAATTCACCCCTCCACTTT. Protein product: CASSGQVDNSPLHF.

V is TRBV7-2 and J is TRBJ2-5; D is undetermined. This CDR3 has 15 residues. Germline V gene sequence: CDR1 SGHTA, CDR2 FQGNSA. V lost 5 bases to trimming and J lost 1 base, with 14 bases between them. CDR3 amino acids: CASSPGALTQETQYF. The DNA for the CDR3 is TGTGCCAGCAGCCCCGGAGCGTTAACCCAAGAGACCCAGTACTTC.

The V call is TRBV5-6, the J call TRBJ2-7; possibly TRBD1 for D (6 bases). V was shortened by 4 bases and J by 2 bases, with 16 bases between the two germline ends. Germline values: CDR1 SGHDT, CDR2 YYEEEE. CDR3 size: 15 residues. The CDR3 DNA reads TGTGCCAGCAGCAACGTGAACAGGGCCCCCTACGAGCAGTACTTC. It encodes CASSNVNRAPYEQYF.

The genes are TRBV4-1 and TRBJ2-7; 8 positions agree with TRBD2. The germline CDR1 and CDR2 sequences are MGHRA and YSYEKL. V was pared by 1 base and J by 1 base, with 6 bases of the junction left unmatched. The CDR3 extends over 16 amino acids. The CDR3 DNA follows: TGCGCCAGCAGCCAAGTCGGGGGGGGAAAGTCCTACGAGCAGTACTTC. This codes for CASSQVGGGKSYEQYF.

The chain links TRBV28 to TRBJ1-1; D is possibly TRBD1 (5 bases). Germline V CDR1 and CDR2: MDHEN, SYDVKM. Trimming took 6 bases from V and 4 from J, leaving 15 bases between them. CDR3 size: 14 residues. CDR3 sequence: CASRLGGRVTEAFF. The CDR3 DNA reads TGTGCCAGCAGATTGGGGGGGAGAGTCACTGAAGCTTTCTTT.

The CDR3 spells CASSESQGGNQPQHF. The CDR3 region has the DNA TGCGCCAGCAGTGAGTCCCAGGGTGGAAATCAGCCCCAGCATTTT. The rearrangement uses TRBV10-2 and TRBJ1-5; tentative D call: TRBD1 (5 bases). Trimming removed 0 bases from V and 4 bases from J, with 10 bases in between. The germline V gene encodes CDR1 WSHSY and CDR2 SAAADI. The CDR3 runs to 15 residues.

The chain combines TRBV4-2 with TRBJ2-1; 8 bases match TRBD2. CDR1 LGHNA and CDR2 YNFKEQ come from the germline V gene. CDR3 length equals 16 residues. Trimming at V came to 0 bases and at J to 7 bases, leaving 8 bases not matched to a gene. The DNA of the CDR3 is TGTGCCAGCAGCCAAGAGGACGGGGGGGCGAGGAATGAGCAGTTCTTC. The encoded protein is CASSQEDGGARNEQFF.

J is TRBJ1-1 and V is TRBV28; possibly TRBD1 for D (5 bases). Trimming cost V 3 bases and J 5 bases, with 16 bases left between them. The CDR3 contains 15 residues. Germline CDR1 is MDHEN and CDR2 is SYDVKM. This chain's CDR3 is CASSFSGLRRTEAFF. CDR3 nucleotide sequence: TGTGCCAGCAGTTTTTCAGGGCTGAGAAGGACTGAAGCTTTCTTT.